This TCR beta chain is from a study of T cell changes during pregnancy in multiple sclerosis. Here immunoSEQ multiplex PCR was the method, and the copy in TCRdb shows in-frame clones only, minus some. Among about 100,000 clones listed, 90% were seen once. This clone was seen more than once but under ten times. This TCR derives from a female donor in good health, enrolled as a control in a pregnancy study. The specimen was peripheral blood, collected in the second trimester of pregnancy.

The CDR3 loop is CASSLDRVRGLTNTEAFF. The CDR3 region has the DNA TGTGCCAGCAGCTTAGATCGCGTCAGGGGGTTGACGAACACTGAAGCTTTCTTT. V is TRBV7-2 and J is TRBJ1-1; 7 bases fit TRBD1. Trimming cost V 1 base and J 1 base; bases outside gene matches: 12. The V gene's germline CDR1 is SGHTA and CDR2 FQGNSA. The CDR3 consists of 18 residues.